The rows below give T cell receptor beta chains drawn from one sample of a study of metastatic and nonmetastatic thyroid tumors. TCRdb re-analyzed the PCR reads through MiXCR. The sample records about 31,000 clones, under 25% being singletons. The sample consisted of blood. These receptors were taken from a female donor with papillary thyroid cancer or a benign thyroid nodule (not recorded which). Some clones in this sample may be carry-over from other donors' samples. CDR3s include the opening cysteine and the closing phenylalanine or tryptophan. D genes are given only for firm matches. A row's size may be missing; if present it is once, few, many or a size class.

clone_size,j_call,v_call,d_call,cdr3_aa,cdr3_nt
medium-sized,TRBJ1-2,TRBV6-2/TRBV6-3,.,CASRSPGPGGYTF,TGTGCCAGCAGATCCCCGGGGCCTGGGGGCTACACCTTC
many,TRBJ1-3,TRBV2,.,CASSRSGGNTIYF,TGTGCCAGCAGCCGCAGTGGAGGAAACACCATATATTTT
.,TRBJ2-7,TRBV6-1,.,CASSPEPTGSYEQYF,TGTGCCAGCAGTCCAGAACCGACAGGTTCCTACGAGCAGTACTTC
.,TRBJ2-1,TRBV11-1,.,CASSLDLYNEQFF,TGTGCCAGCAGCTTAGACCTCTACAATGAGCAGTTCTTC
.,TRBJ2-1,TRBV10-3,TRBD2,CAIRRAGGPGNEQFF,TGTGCCATCAGAAGAGCGGGAGGGCCTGGTAATGAGCAGTTCTTC
few,TRBJ2-2,TRBV19,TRBD1,CASNRGHTGELFF,TGTGCCTCGAACAGGGGGCACACCGGGGAGCTGTTTTTT
.,TRBJ2-3,TRBV11-1,TRBD1,CASSRQGDYPSTDTQYF,TGTGCCAGCAGCAGACAGGGGGACTACCCTAGCACAGATACGCAGTATTTT
many,TRBJ2-5,TRBV4-2,.,CASSQFGVQETQYF,TGTGCCAGCAGCCAATTTGGAGTACAAGAGACCCAGTACTTC
once,TRBJ1-6,TRBV9,.,CASSVAGYGEEGSPLHF,TGTGCCAGCAGCGTAGCTGGGTACGGAGAGGAAGGATCACCCCTCCACTTT
.,TRBJ1-2,TRBV11-3,.,CASSLEGGRDGYTF,TGTGCCAGCAGCCTCGAGGGGGGACGAGATGGCTACACCTTC
.,TRBJ1-2,TRBV10-3,.,CAISEEASSYGYTF,TGTGCCATCAGTGAGGAGGCATCCTCCTATGGTTACACCTTC
few,TRBJ2-7,TRBV6-1,TRBD1,CASSGGQQGVYEQYF,TGTGCCAGCAGTGGAGGGCAACAGGGGGTTTACGAGCAGTACTTC
.,TRBJ2-7,TRBV5-1,.,CASSLEGTPEQYF,TGCGCCAGCAGCTTGGAAGGGACTCCCGAGCAGTACTTC
many,TRBJ1-3,TRBV5-4,.,CASSLDQGRPGNTIYF,TGTGCCAGCAGCTTGGACCAGGGGCGACCTGGAAACACCATATATTTT